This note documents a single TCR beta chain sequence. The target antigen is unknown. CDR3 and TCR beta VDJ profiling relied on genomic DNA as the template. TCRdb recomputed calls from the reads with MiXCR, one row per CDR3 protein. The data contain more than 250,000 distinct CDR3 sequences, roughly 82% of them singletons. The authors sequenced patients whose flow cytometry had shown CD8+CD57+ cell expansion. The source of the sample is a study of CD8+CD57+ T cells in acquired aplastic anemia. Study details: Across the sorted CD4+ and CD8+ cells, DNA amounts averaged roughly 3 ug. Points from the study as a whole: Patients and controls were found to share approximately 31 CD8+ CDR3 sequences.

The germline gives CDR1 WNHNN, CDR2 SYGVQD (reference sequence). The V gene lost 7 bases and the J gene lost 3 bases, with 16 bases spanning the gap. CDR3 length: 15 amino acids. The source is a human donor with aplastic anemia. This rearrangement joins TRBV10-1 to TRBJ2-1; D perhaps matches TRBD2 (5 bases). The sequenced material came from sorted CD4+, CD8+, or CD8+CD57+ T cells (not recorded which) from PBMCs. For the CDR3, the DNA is TGCGCCAGCATTAGACCAATCCGGGGCTACAATGAGCAGTTCTTC. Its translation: CASIRPIRGYNEQFF.